The 9 T cell receptor beta chains below were found in one sample sequenced in a study of blood T cell repertoires in COVID-19. Data came from immunoSEQ multiplex PCR; TCRdb stores just in-frame clones and leaves some out. Among about 380,000 clones listed, 70% to 90% were seen once. The sequenced sample was PBMCs or T cells enriched from blood (not recorded which). All receptors come from a woman younger than 30 who had recovered from COVID-19.

This clone was counted a few times. The chain carries TRBV2 and TRBJ1-2; D not resolved. Trimming shortened V by 2 bases and J by 4 bases, and 11 bases separated the two germline ends. Germline V lookup: CDR1 SNHLY, CDR2 FYNNEI. The CDR3 runs to 14 residues. The CDR3 here is CASSETGEPYGYTF. DNA of the CDR3: TGTGCCAGCAGTGAAACCGGGGAGCCCTATGGCTACACCTTC. The variable domain in full, with the rest retrieved from reference TRBV2 and TRBJ1-2, is EPEVTQTPSHQVTQMGQEVILRCVPISNHLYFYWYRQILGQKVEFLVSFYNNEISEKSEIFDDQFSVERPDGSNFTLKIRSTKLEDSAMYFCASSETGEPYGYTFGSGTRLTVV.

This sequence joins TRBV2 and TRBJ1-6, with a possible D match to TRBD1 (6 bases). This CDR3 has 16 amino acids. With 3 bases removed from V and 13 bases from J, the gap between germline ends came to 22 bases. The germline V gene encodes CDR1 SNHLY and CDR2 FYNNEI. The CDR3 DNA is TGTGCCAGCAGTGAGTTTCTGGACAGTTACCTTGTTCCCCTCCACTTT. Amino acid sequence: CASSEFLDSYLVPLHF.

The chain has TRBV14 and TRBJ2-7; the match to TRBD1 covers 9 bases. Losses at the gene ends were 3 bases for V and 2 bases for J; bases not matched to a gene: 2. Germline values: CDR1 SGHDN, CDR2 FVKESK. The CDR3 covers 14 residues. CDR3 in amino acids: CASSQGQGPYEQYF. The CDR3 DNA is TGTGCCAGCAGCCAGGGACAGGGCCCCTACGAGCAGTACTTC.

This clone was found once. The chain employs TRBV28 and TRBJ1-2; TRBD1 is a possible D gene (6 bases). Looked up from germline, CDR1 is MDHEN and CDR2 is SYDVKM. With 3 bases removed from V and 4 bases from J, the gap between germline ends came to 12 bases. The CDR3 has 14 residues. CDR3 residues: CASSFQGISYGYTF. The CDR3 DNA reads as TGTGCCAGCAGTTTCCAGGGGATTAGCTATGGCTACACCTTC.

The chain recombines TRBV5-8 with TRBJ1-5; D remains unclear. V shed 4 bases and J shed 0 bases, with 8 bases lying between them. This CDR3 region has 14 residues. Germline CDR1 reads SGHTS; CDR2 reads YDEGEE. CDR3 loop: CASSPFPSNQPQHF. CDR3 DNA: TGTGCCAGCAGCCCCTTCCCTAGCAATCAGCCCCAGCATTTT.

This chain uses TRBV5-4 with TRBJ2-3, with 7 bases identical to TRBD1. Germline assignment: CDR1 SGHNT and CDR2 YYREEE (reference sequence). The CDR3 contains 15 residues. After removal of 4 bases from V and 2 bases from J, the junction contained 7 bases not matched to a gene. The CDR3, as DNA: TGTGCCAGCAGCCCTCGGGGACAGCACACAGATACGCAGTATTTT. Translating gives CASSPRGQHTDTQYF.

The chain couples TRBV2 to TRBJ2-7; the match to TRBD1 covers 8 bases. The CDR3 covers 13 residues. In germline, CDR1 is SNHLY, CDR2 FYNNEI. V trimming: 8 bases; J trimming: 3 bases; junction bases outside the gene matches: 6. CDR3 amino acids: CASAQGGVYEQYF. The CDR3 nucleotides are TGTGCCAGCGCACAGGGGGGAGTCTACGAGCAGTACTTC.

The chain uses TRBV27 and TRBJ2-5, with TRBD2 identical over 14 bases. Germline trimming cut 4 bases from V and 9 bases from J; bases unmatched to any gene: 10. The CDR3 sequence is 16 residues long. From germline, CDR1 is MNHEY and CDR2 SMNVEV (reference sequence). The chain's CDR3 is CASSSGLAGVHIPQYF. The CDR3 coding sequence is TGTGCCAGCAGTTCGGGACTAGCGGGGGTCCATATTCCCCAGTACTTC.

The CDR3 is CASSLGIKGEGYTF. The CDR3 nucleotides are TGCGCCAGCAGCTTGGGGATCAAAGGGGAAGGCTACACCTTC. The chain combines TRBV5-1 with TRBJ1-2; D is perhaps TRBD1 (5 bases). This CDR3 has 14 residues. Germline values: CDR1 SGHRS, CDR2 YFSETQ. The V gene lost 0 bases and the J gene lost 8 bases, with 14 bases spanning the gap.